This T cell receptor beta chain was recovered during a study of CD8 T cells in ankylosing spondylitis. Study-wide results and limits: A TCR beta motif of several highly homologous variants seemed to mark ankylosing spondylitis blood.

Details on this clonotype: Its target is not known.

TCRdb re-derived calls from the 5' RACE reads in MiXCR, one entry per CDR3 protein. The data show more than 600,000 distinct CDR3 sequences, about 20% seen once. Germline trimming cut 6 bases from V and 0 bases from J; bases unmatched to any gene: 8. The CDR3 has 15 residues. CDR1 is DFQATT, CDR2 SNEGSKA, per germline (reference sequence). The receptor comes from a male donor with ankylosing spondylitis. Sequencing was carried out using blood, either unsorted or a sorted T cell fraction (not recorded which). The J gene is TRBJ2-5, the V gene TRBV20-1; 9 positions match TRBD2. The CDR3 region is CSALGASGNQETQYF. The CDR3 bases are TGCAGTGCCCTTGGGGCTAGCGGGAACCAAGAGACCCAGTACTTC.